This T cell receptor (beta chain) was identified during a study of blood T cell repertoires in COVID-19. Across the study: Both acute and convalescent COVID-19 samples were obtained from the United States, Italy and Spain. T cells, B-cell-depleted T cells, or PBMCs provided the cDNA or gDNA that served as material.

Per the authors' pipeline: For nucleated cells, counts were estimated from reference gene primer amplification. The method was immunoSEQ multiplex PCR; TCRdb's version includes in-frame clones alone and lacks a portion of them. Clone size and V and J calls were adopted from that table, with D and trimming inferred from the DNA. The repertoire includes hundreds of thousands of clones, approximately 80% of them detected once, and around 8.9% sits in the top ten. The germline V gene encodes CDR1 KGHDR and CDR2 SFDVKD. The CDR3 covers 18 residues. Trimming took 5 bases from V and 6 from J; bases not matched to a gene: 11.

This sequence originates from a man at least 80 years old with acute or convalescent COVID-19. The rearrangement uses TRBV24-1 and TRBJ2-1; TRBD2 matches at 14 bases. The source material was peripheral blood. Here the CDR3 reads CATSVGLAGAGFLNEQFF. The CDR3 DNA follows: TGTGCCACCAGTGTGGGACTAGCGGGAGCGGGGTTTCTCAATGAGCAGTTCTTC.